This T cell receptor (beta chain) stems from a study of cytomegalovirus exposure and HLA in healthy donors. Study-level results: Reports credit the classifier with highly specific, highly sensitive diagnosis of cytomegalovirus status. Most observed TCR sequences were rare, whereas some public TCRs were detected in many donors. The authors enumerated around 150 TCR beta chains as linked to cytomegalovirus.

For this clone: As yet, its antigen is unknown.

The ends were cut back, 5 bases at V and 4 bases at J, with 14 bases in the middle. This CDR3 contains 14 residues. CDR1 and CDR2 from the germline V gene are ENHRY and SYGVKD. The donors formed part of the approximately 130-subject validation cohort, distinct from the 666-subject first cohort. TCRdb's table, derived via immunoSEQ multiplex PCR, lists solely in-frame clones and lacks some. Of approximately 76,000 clones in the sample, approximately 93% are singletons; the top ten hold 2.5% to 3.5%. Sample: PBMCs. The chain uses TRBV10-3 and TRBJ2-5; D perhaps matches TRBD2 (6 bases). The receptor comes from a woman in her late teens or twenties in good health and CMV-seropositive. CDR3 nucleotides: TGTGCCATCAGTCGAGGACTAAACCGAGAGACCCAGTACTTC. Amino acid sequence: CAISRGLNRETQYF.